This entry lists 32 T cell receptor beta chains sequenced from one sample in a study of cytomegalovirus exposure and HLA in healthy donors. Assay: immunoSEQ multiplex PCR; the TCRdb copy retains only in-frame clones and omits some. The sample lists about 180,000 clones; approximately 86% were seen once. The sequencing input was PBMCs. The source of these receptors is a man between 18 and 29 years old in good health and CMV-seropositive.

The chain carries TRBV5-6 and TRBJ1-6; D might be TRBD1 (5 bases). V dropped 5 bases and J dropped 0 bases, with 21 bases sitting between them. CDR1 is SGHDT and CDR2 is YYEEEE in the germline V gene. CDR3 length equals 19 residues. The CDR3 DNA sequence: TGTGCCAGCAGGTTAACCCCCCGGGACTCAAGCTCCTATAATTCACCCCTCCACTTT. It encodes CASRLTPRDSSSYNSPLHF.

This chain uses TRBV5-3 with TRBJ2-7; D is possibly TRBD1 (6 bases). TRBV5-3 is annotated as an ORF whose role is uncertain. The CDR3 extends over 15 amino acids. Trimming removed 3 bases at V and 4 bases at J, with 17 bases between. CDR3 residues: CARSSSGGPFYEQYF. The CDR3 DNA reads TGTGCCAGAAGCTCCAGTGGGGGCCCCTTTTACGAGCAGTACTTC.

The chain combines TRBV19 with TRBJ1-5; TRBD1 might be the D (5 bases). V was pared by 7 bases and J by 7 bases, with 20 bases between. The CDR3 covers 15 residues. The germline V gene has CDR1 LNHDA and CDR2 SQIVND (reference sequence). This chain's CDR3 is CASKGVQPLRQPQHF. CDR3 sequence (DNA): TGTGCCAGTAAAGGGGTACAGCCACTACGACAGCCCCAGCATTTT. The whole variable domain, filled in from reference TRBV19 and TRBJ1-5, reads DGGITQSPKYLFRKEGQNVTLSCEQNLNHDAMYWYRQDPGQGLRLIYYSQIVNDFQKGDIAEGYSVSREKKESFPLTVTSAQKNPTAFYLCASKGVQPLRQPQHFGDGTRLSIL.

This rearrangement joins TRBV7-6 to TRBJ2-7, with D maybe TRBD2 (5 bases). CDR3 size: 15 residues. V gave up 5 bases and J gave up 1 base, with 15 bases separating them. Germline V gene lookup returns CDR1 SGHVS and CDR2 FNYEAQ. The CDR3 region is CASSPRTFLSYEQYF. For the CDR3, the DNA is TGTGCCAGCAGCCCTCGGACTTTTTTGTCCTACGAGCAGTACTTC.

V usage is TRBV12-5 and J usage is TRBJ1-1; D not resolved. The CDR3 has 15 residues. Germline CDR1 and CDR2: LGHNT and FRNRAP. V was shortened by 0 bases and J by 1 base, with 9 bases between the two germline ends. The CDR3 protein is CASGLVLARNTEAFF. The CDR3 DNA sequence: TGTGCTAGTGGTTTGGTACTAGCCAGGAACACTGAAGCTTTCTTT.

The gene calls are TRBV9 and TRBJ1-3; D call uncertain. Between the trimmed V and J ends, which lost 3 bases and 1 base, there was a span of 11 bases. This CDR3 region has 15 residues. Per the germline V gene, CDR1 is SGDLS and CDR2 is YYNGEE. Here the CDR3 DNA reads TGTGCCAGCAGCGCCGGTGAGGTTTCTGGAAACACCATATATTTT. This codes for CASSAGEVSGNTIYF.

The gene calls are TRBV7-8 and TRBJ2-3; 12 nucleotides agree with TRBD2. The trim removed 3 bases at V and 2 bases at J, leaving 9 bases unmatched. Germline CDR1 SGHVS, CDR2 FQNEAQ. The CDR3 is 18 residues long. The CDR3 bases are TGTGCCAGCAGCTTGGCCACCCTAGCGGGGGGGCCCACAGATACGCAGTATTTT. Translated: CASSLATLAGGPTDTQYF. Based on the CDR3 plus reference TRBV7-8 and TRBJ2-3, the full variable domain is GAGVSQSPRYKVAKRGQDVALRCDPISGHVSLFWYQQALGQGPEFLTYFQNEAQLDKSGLPSDRFFAERPEGSVSTLKIQRTQQEDSAVYLCASSLATLAGGPTDTQYFGPGTRLTVL.

CDR3 in DNA: TGTGCCAGCAGTTTACCGGGGAACACTGAAGCTTTCTTT. Translating it yields CASSLPGNTEAFF. This chain links TRBV27 with TRBJ1-1; D unresolved. Trimming removed 2 bases from V and 1 base from J, with 5 bases in between. This CDR3 region has 13 residues. Looked up from germline, CDR1 is MNHEY and CDR2 is SMNVEV (reference sequence).

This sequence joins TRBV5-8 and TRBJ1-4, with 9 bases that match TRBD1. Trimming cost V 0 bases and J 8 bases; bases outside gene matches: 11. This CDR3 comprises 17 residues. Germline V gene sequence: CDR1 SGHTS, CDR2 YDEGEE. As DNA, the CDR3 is TGTGCCAGCAGCTTGGCCGGGACAGGGCCCGGAGGGGAAAAACTGTTTTTT. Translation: CASSLAGTGPGGEKLFF.

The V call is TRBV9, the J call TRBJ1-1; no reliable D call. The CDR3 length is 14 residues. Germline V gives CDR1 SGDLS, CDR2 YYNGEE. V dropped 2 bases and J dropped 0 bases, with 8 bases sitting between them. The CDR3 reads CASSVSTLNTEAFF. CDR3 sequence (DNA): TGTGCCAGCAGCGTGAGCACCCTGAACACTGAAGCTTTCTTT.

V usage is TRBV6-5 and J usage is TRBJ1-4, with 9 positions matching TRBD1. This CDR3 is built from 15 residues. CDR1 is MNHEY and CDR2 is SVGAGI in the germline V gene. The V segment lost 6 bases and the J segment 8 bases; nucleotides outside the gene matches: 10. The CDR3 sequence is CASSQGDRVSEKLFF. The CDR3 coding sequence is TGTGCCAGCAGCCAAGGGGACAGGGTTTCGGAAAAACTGTTTTTT.

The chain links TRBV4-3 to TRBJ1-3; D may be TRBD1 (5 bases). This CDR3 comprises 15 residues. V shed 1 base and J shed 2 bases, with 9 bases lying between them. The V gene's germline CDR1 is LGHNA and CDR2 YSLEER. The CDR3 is CASSQGRGAGNTIYF. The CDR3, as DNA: TGCGCCAGCAGCCAAGGACGGGGGGCTGGAAACACCATATATTTT.

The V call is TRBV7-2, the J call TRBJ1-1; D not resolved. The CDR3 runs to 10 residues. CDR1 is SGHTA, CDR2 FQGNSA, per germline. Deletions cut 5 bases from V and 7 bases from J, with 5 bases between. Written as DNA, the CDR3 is TGTGCCAGCAGCCTTATTGAAGCTTTCTTT. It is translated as CASSLIEAFF.

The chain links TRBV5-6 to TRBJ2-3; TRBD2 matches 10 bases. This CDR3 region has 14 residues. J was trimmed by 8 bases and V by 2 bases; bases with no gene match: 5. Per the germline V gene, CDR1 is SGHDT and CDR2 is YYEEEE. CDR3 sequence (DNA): TGTGCCAGCAGCTTAGGGACTAGCGCCCTTACGCAGTATTTT. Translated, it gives CASSLGTSALTQYF.

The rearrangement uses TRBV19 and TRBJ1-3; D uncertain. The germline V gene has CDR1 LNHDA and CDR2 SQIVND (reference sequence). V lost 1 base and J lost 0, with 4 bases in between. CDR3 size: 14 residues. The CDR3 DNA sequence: TGTGCCAGTAGTATAGTGGCCTCTGGAAACACCATATATTTT. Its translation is CASSIVASGNTIYF.

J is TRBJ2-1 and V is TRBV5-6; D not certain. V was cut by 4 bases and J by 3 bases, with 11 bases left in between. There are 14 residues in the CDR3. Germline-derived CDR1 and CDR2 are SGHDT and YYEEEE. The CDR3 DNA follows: TGTGCCAGCAGCCCCAGATCTTTCTACAATGAGCAGTTCTTC. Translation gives CASSPRSFYNEQFF.

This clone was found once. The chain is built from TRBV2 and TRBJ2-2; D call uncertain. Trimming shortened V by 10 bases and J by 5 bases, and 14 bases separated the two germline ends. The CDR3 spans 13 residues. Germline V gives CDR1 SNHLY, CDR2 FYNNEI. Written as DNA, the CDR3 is TGTGCCACTGCCCCGGTCGGGACCGGGGAGCTGTTTTTT. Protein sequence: CATAPVGTGELFF.

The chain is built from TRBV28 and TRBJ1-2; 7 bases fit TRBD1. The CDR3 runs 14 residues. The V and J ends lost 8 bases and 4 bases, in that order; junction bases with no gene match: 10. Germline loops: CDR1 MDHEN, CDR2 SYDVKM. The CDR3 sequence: CASANLGGGYGYTF. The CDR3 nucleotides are TGTGCCAGCGCCAACCTAGGGGGCGGCTATGGCTACACCTTC.

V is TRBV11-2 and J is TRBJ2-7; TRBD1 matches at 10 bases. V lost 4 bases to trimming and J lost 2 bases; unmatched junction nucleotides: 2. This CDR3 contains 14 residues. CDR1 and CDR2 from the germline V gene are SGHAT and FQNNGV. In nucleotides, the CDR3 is TGTGCCAGCAGCTCCGGGACAGGGGCCTACGAGCAGTACTTC. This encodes CASSSGTGAYEQYF.

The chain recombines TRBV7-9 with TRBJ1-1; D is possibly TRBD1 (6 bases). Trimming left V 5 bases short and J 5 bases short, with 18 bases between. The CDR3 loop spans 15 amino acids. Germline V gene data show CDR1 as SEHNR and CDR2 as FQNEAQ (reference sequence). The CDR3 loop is CASSPPAGGLTEAFF. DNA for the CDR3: TGTGCCAGCAGCCCTCCCGCCGGGGGGCTGACTGAAGCTTTCTTT.

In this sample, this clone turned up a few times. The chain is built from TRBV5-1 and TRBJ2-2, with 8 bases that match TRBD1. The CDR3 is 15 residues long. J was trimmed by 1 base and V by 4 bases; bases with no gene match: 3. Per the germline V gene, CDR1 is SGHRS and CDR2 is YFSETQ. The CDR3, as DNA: TGCGCCAGCAGCAAAGACAGGGGGAACACCGGGGAGCTGTTTTTT. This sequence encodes CASSKDRGNTGELFF.

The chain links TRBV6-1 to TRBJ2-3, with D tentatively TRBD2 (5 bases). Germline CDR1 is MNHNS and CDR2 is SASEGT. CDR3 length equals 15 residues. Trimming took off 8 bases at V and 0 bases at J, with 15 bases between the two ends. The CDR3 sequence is CASAGGSESTDTQYF. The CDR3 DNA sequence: TGTGCCAGCGCCGGTGGGAGCGAGAGCACAGATACGCAGTATTTT.

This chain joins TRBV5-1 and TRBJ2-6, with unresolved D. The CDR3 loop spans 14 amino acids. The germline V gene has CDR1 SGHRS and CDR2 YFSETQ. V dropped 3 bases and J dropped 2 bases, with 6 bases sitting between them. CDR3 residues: CASSSVAGANVLTF. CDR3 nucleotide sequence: TGCGCCAGCAGCTCAGTTGCTGGGGCCAACGTCCTGACTTTC.

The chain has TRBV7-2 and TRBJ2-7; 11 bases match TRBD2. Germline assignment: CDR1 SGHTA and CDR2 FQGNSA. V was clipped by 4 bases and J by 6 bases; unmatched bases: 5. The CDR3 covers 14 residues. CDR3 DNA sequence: TGTGCCAGCAGCTCCGAACTAGCGGGAGCCGAGCAGTACTTC. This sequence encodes CASSSELAGAEQYF.

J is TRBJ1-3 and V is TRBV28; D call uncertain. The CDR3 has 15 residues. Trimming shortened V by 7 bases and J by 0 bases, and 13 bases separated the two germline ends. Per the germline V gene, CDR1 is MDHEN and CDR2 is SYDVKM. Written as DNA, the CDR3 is TGTGCCAGCAATCCGGCTGGAGGCTCTGGAAACACCATATATTTT. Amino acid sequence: CASNPAGGSGNTIYF.

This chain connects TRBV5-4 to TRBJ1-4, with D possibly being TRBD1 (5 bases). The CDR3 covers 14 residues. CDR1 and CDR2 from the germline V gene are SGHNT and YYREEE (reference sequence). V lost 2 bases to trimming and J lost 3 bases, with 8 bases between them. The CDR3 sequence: CASSFGGANEKLFF. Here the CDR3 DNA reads TGTGCCAGCAGCTTTGGGGGGGCTAATGAAAAACTGTTTTTT.

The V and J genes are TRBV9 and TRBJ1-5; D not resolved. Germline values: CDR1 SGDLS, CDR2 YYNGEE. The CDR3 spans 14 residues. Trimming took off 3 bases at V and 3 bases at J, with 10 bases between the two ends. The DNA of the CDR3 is TGTGCCAGCAGCGAGAGGTCCAACAATCAGCCCCAGCATTTT. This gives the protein CASSERSNNQPQHF.

The CDR3 sequence is CASSHGGPRNTEAFF. CDR3 DNA sequence: TGTGCCAGCAGTCACGGGGGGCCGCGGAACACTGAAGCTTTCTTT. This chain joins TRBV9 and TRBJ1-1, with D possibly TRBD1 on 6 matching bases. Germline V lookup: CDR1 SGDLS, CDR2 YYNGEE. The V and J ends lost 5 bases and 1 base respectively, with 15 bases between them. The CDR3 extends over 15 amino acids.

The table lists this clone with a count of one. The DNA for the CDR3 is TGTGCCAGCAGAGACAGGGGCCACTCCTACGAGCAGTACTTC. It specifies CASRDRGHSYEQYF. This sequence joins TRBV6-1 and TRBJ2-7; 8 bases fit TRBD1. J lost 0 bases, V lost 6 bases, and 4 bases had no gene match. There are 14 residues in the CDR3. CDR1 and CDR2 from the germline V gene are MNHNS and SASEGT.

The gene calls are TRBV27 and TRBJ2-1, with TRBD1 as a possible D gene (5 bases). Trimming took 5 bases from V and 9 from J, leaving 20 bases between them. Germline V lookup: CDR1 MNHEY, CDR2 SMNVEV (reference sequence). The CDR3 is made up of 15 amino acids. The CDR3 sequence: CASSPVDMKLGEQFF. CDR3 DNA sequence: TGTGCCAGCAGTCCTGTGGACATGAAGCTTGGTGAGCAGTTCTTC.

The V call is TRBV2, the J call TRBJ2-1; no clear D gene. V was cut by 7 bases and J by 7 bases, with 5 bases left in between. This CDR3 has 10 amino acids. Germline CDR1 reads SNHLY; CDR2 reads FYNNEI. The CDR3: CASNGNEQFF. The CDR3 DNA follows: TGTGCCAGCAACGGGAATGAGCAGTTCTTC.

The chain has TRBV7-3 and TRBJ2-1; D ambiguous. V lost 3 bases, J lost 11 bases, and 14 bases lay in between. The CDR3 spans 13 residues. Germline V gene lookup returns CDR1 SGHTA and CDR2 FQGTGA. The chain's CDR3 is CASSFGSHSQQFF. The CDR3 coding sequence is TGTGCCAGCAGCTTCGGTAGCCATTCACAGCAGTTCTTC.